This is a list of T cell receptor beta chains from one sample in a study of OX40 agonist ivuxolimab in advanced cancers. Repertoires were generated with immunoSEQ multiplex PCR, while TCRdb's copy carries only in-frame clones and drops some. The sample lists approximately 52,000 clones; roughly 78% were seen once. The source material was CD4+ or CD8+ T cells sorted from blood, sampled in a trial of the OX40 agonist ivuxolimab. These receptors were taken from an adult with an advanced solid tumor such as melanoma, head and neck, liver or kidney cancer. CDR3s include the opening cysteine and the closing phenylalanine or tryptophan. D genes are given only for firm matches. Some rows have no size entry. The others give once, few or many, or a class for an expanded clone.

clone size	J gene	V gene	D gene	CDR3 DNA	CDR3 protein
-	TRBJ1-2	TRBV30	-	TGTGCCTGGAGGTATTCGACAGGAGTTGATGGCTACACCTTC	CAWRYSTGVDGYTF
-	TRBJ1-1	TRBV2	-	TGTGCCAGCAGTGGGCAGATCATGAACACTGAAGCTTTCTTT	CASSGQIMNTEAFF
-	TRBJ2-1	TRBV7-9	TRBD1	TGTGCCAGCAGCTCCCCCCCGGGACAGGGGCTGAAAAATGAGCAGTTCTTC	CASSSPPGQGLKNEQFF
-	TRBJ2-3	TRBV7-2	TRBD1	TGTGCCAGCAGCCCGGACAGGGCCCCAGATACGCAGTATTTT	CASSPDRAPDTQYF
once	TRBJ1-4	TRBV5-1	-	TGCGCCAGCAGCCCGGGCGGCTCGGCAACTAATGAAAAACTGTTTTTT	CASSPGGSATNEKLFF
-	TRBJ2-7	TRBV5-1	-	TGCGCCAGCAGCAAGGCTAGGGGTTACGAGCAGTACTTC	CASSKARGYEQYF
-	TRBJ1-1	TRBV28	-	TGTGCCAGCGGTAGGGAGAACACTGAAGCTTTCTTT	CASGRENTEAFF
-	TRBJ1-6	TRBV7-8	-	TGTGCCAGCAGCTTAAATCAGGCAACGGCACCCCTCCACTTT	CASSLNQATAPLHF
-	TRBJ2-7	TRBV7-2	TRBD2	TGTGCCAGCAGCCCTTCTAGCGGGAGATTATACGAGCAGTACTTC	CASSPSSGRLYEQYF
-	TRBJ1-1	TRBV19	-	TGTGCCAGTAGTATAGTAAGACAGACTGAAGCTTTCTTT	CASSIVRQTEAFF
-	TRBJ1-5	TRBV9	-	TGTGCCAGCAGCGTAGCCGGGGTGGGGCCCCAGCATTTT	CASSVAGVGPQHF
-	TRBJ1-3	TRBV7-9	TRBD1	TGTGCCAGCAGCCTGGGGACAGGGTGGCCCCGAAACACCATATATTTT	CASSLGTGWPRNTIYF
-	TRBJ2-7	TRBV15	-	TGTGCCACCAGCGTCAATGTCGGGGTCGGCGAGCAGTACTTC	CATSVNVGVGEQYF
-	TRBJ1-1	TRBV9	-	TGTGCCAGCAGCGTTACTCCCCTCCCTACAGGGAACACTGAAGCTTTCTTT	CASSVTPLPTGNTEAFF
-	TRBJ2-1	TRBV6-6	TRBD2	TGTGCCAGGCCATGGAGCGGGGGGGCTTATGAGCAGTTCTTC	CARPWSGGAYEQFF
-	TRBJ2-6	TRBV7-9	-	TGTGCCAGCAGCTTAAAACAAGGATCTGGGGCCAACGTCCTGACTTTC	CASSLKQGSGANVLTF
-	TRBJ1-5	TRBV4-1	-	TGCGCCAGCAGCCTCGCGCCGGCGCAGCCCCAGCATTTT	CASSLAPAQPQHF
-	TRBJ1-3	TRBV28	-	TGTGCCAGCAGTTTAATGGGTTCCGGAAACACCATATATTTT	CASSLMGSGNTIYF
-	TRBJ2-1	TRBV6-1	TRBD2	TGTGCCAGCGGGAGGGCCTTGCTCAATGAGCAGTTCTTC	CASGRALLNEQFF
-	TRBJ2-7	TRBV5-1	TRBD1	TGCGCCAGCAGCTTCCGGACAGGGCCGTCCTACGAGCAGTACTTC	CASSFRTGPSYEQYF
-	TRBJ2-7	TRBV2	-	TGTGCCAGCAGTATGAATGAGGACGAGCAGTACTTC	CASSMNEDEQYF
few	TRBJ2-2	TRBV10-3	-	TGTGCCATGGAACAGGGCAAAGGGACCGGGGAGCTGTTTTTT	CAMEQGKGTGELFF
-	TRBJ2-3	TRBV1	-	TGCACCAGCAGCCAGACGGGACTAGCGGGGGAATTCACAGATACGCAGTATTTT	CTSSQTGLAGEFTDTQYF
few	TRBJ2-7	TRBV30	TRBD1	TGTGCCTGGACGCCAGGGGGCCATCCCTACGAGCAGTACTTC	CAWTPGGHPYEQYF
-	TRBJ1-2	TRBV7-8	-	TGTGCCAGCAGCTCACAGGGTAATACGGGCTATGGCTACACCTTC	CASSSQGNTGYGYTF
-	TRBJ2-7	TRBV5-1	TRBD1	TGCGCCAGCAGCTTGGGTCAGGGGGCGCGTTACGAGCAGTACTTC	CASSLGQGARYEQYF
-	TRBJ2-7	TRBV19	TRBD2	TGTGCCAGTAGTTTCGACAGGGAAAGACTAGCGGGAGAAAATCACGAGCAGTACTTC	CASSFDRERLAGENHEQYF
-	TRBJ2-1	TRBV6-6	-	TGTGCCAGCAGAAGGGAGACACCACGAGTCAATGAGCAGTTCTTC	CASRRETPRVNEQFF
-	TRBJ2-3	TRBV19	-	TGTGCCAGTAGTATTCGGATTATGGTGGGCGCAGATACGCAGTATTTT	CASSIRIMVGADTQYF
-	TRBJ2-1	TRBV5-6	-	TGTGCCAGCACCGACGGGTGGCAGCTAACCTACAATGAGCAGTTCTTC	CASTDGWQLTYNEQFF
-	TRBJ2-2	TRBV7-2	TRBD2	TGTGCCAGCAGCTTACAGCGGGGGTCCGGGGAGCTGTTTTTT	CASSLQRGSGELFF
-	TRBJ2-1	TRBV5-5	-	TGTGCCAGCAGCTTGGGGATTTGGGATGAGCAGTTCTTC	CASSLGIWDEQFF
-	TRBJ2-5	TRBV7-9	-	TGTGCCAGCAGCCCCCGGACAGCTGCCCAAGAGACCCAGTACTTC	CASSPRTAAQETQYF
-	TRBJ1-1	TRBV11-2	-	TGTGCCAGCAGCCAACGACAGAACACTGAAGCTTTCTTT	CASSQRQNTEAFF
once	TRBJ1-6	TRBV7-2	-	TGTGCCAGCAGCCCCCGGGACCTCTATAATTCACCCCTCCACTTT	CASSPRDLYNSPLHF
-	TRBJ2-1	TRBV4-1	-	TGCGCCAGCAGCCAAGTACCACGGCTATCCTACAATGAGCAGTTCTTC	CASSQVPRLSYNEQFF
-	TRBJ1-5	TRBV12-5	-	TGTGCTAGTGGTCCCTCTAAAGGTGACCAGCCCCAGCATTTT	CASGPSKGDQPQHF
-	TRBJ2-5	TRBV9	TRBD1	TGTGCCAGCAGCGGACAGGGGATGGAGGAGACCCAGTACTTC	CASSGQGMEETQYF
-	TRBJ1-1	TRBV4-3	-	TGCGCCAGCAGCCAAGAGAGGCGATCAGACACTGAAGCTTTCTTT	CASSQERRSDTEAFF
-	TRBJ2-5	TRBV7-3	-	TGTGCCAGCAGCTTAAATACGGGAAAGACGGAGACCCAGTACTTC	CASSLNTGKTETQYF
few	TRBJ2-1	TRBV11-2	TRBD2	TGTGCCAGCAGCTTAGGGGCGGGGGTCTCCTACAATGAGCAGTTCTTC	CASSLGAGVSYNEQFF
-	TRBJ2-3	TRBV4-1	-	TGCGCCAGCAGCCAGGTGTCGGATACGCAGTATTTT	CASSQVSDTQYF
-	TRBJ1-1	TRBV5-1	-	TGCGCCAGCAGCTTGAGGGCTGTGAACACTGAAGCTTTCTTT	CASSLRAVNTEAFF
-	TRBJ1-5	TRBV7-6	TRBD1	TGTGCCAGCAGCCAAATTACAGGGGGCAATCAGCCCCAGCATTTT	CASSQITGGNQPQHF
-	TRBJ2-1	TRBV27	TRBD2	TGTGTCAGCAGTTTATGGGGCATGCGGGAGCGTGGGGACAATGAGCAGTTCTTC	CVSSLWGMRERGDNEQFF
-	TRBJ1-4	TRBV5-8	-	TGTGCCAGCAGCCCACCCGGACAGCCGGCATTGGGTGAAAAACTGTTTTTT	CASSPPGQPALGEKLFF
once	TRBJ2-7	TRBV19	-	TGTGCCAGTAGTACCCTCCGGACAGCCTTTAGGCCCTACGAGCAGTACTTC	CASSTLRTAFRPYEQYF
-	TRBJ2-2	TRBV2	-	TGTGCCAGCAGTGAACAGGGGCAAACCGGGGAGCTGTTTTTT	CASSEQGQTGELFF
-	TRBJ2-2	TRBV4-2	-	TGTGCCAGCAGCTCGGACAGTTACACCGGGGAGCTGTTTTTT	CASSSDSYTGELFF
-	TRBJ1-2	TRBV7-2	-	TGTGCCAGCAGCTCCCCAAGCCTAGACGATGGCTACACCTTC	CASSSPSLDDGYTF
few	TRBJ2-7	TRBV15	TRBD2	TGTGCCACCAGCAAAATGATAGCGGGGGAGGCCGAGCAGTACTTC	CATSKMIAGEAEQYF
-	TRBJ2-1	TRBV5-4	-	TGTGCCAGCAGCTCCGGTGGGCCCGGGTACAATGAGCAGTTCTTC	CASSSGGPGYNEQFF
once	TRBJ1-2	TRBV5-4	TRBD1	TGTGCCAGCAGCCCTGACAGGGACCTAGGCTACACCTTC	CASSPDRDLGYTF
-	TRBJ1-1	TRBV15	-	TGTGCCACCAGATTGAATGCTGAAGCTTTCTTT	CATRLNAEAFF
-	TRBJ2-3	TRBV28	TRBD2	TGTGCCAGCAACCACGGGGGGAGCGGGGGCGGAGATACGCAGTATTTT	CASNHGGSGGGDTQYF
-	TRBJ1-5	TRBV7-2	TRBD1	TGTGCCAGCAGCCTGGGACAGGATCAGCCCCAGCATTTT	CASSLGQDQPQHF
-	TRBJ2-6	TRBV4-2	-	TGTGCCAGCAGCCAAGACATGGGCAGGCTATCGCCCTTGGGGGCCAACGTCCTGACTTTC	CASSQDMGRLSPLGANVLTF
-	TRBJ1-1	TRBV5-1	-	TGCGCCAGCAGGTCCCAGACAATGAACACTGAAGCTTTCTTT	CASRSQTMNTEAFF
-	TRBJ1-1	TRBV4-1	TRBD1	TGCGCCAGCAGCTACGGACAGGGGAAGGTGTACACTGAAGCTTTCTTT	CASSYGQGKVYTEAFF